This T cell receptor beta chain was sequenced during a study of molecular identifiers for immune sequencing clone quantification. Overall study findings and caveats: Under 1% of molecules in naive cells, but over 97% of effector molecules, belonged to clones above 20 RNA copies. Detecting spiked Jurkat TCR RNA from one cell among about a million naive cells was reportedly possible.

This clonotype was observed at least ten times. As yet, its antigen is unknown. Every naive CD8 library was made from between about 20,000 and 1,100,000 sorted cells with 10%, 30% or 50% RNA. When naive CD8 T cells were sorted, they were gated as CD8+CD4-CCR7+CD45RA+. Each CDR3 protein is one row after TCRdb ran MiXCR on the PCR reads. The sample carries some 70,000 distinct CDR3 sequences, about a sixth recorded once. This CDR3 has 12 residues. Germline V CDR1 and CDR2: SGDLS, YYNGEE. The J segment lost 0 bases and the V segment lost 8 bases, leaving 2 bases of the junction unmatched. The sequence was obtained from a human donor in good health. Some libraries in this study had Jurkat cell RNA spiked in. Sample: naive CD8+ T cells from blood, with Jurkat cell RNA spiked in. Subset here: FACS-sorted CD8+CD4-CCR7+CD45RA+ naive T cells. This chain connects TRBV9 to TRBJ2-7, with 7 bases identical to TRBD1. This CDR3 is CARPGGSYEQYF. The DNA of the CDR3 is TGTGCCAGACCAGGGGGCTCCTACGAGCAGTACTTC.